The 22 T cell receptor beta chains listed next were all sequenced from one sample in a study of OX40 agonist ivuxolimab in advanced cancers. Profiled with immunoSEQ multiplex PCR; TCRdb holds only in-frame clones, not every one. This table holds around 63,000 clones, approximately 92% found once. Sequenced here: CD4+ or CD8+ T cells sorted from blood, sampled in a trial of the OX40 agonist ivuxolimab. Source of these receptors: an adult with an advanced solid tumor such as melanoma, head and neck, liver or kidney cancer.

The rearrangement links TRBV7-2 to TRBJ2-1; TRBD1 matches 9 bases. The J segment lost 7 bases and the V segment lost 4 bases, leaving 8 bases of the junction unmatched. The germline CDR1 and CDR2 sequences are SGHTA and FQGNSA. The CDR3 has 15 amino acids. CDR3 nucleotide sequence: TGTGCCAGCAGCTACCGGGACAGGGTTAGTAATGAGCAGTTCTTC. Translating it yields CASSYRDRVSNEQFF.

This chain joins TRBV5-6 and TRBJ2-5, with D tentatively TRBD1 or TRBD2 (5 bases each). CDR3 length: 15 residues. The germline V and J ends were trimmed by 2 bases and 3 bases, with 14 bases remaining between them. Germline V lookup: CDR1 SGHDT, CDR2 YYEEEE. The chain's CDR3 is CASSFSGTQKETQYF. The CDR3 nucleotides are TGTGCCAGCAGCTTCTCCGGGACGCAGAAAGAGACCCAGTACTTC. The full variable domain, rest sourced from reference TRBV5-6 and TRBJ2-5, is DAGVTQSPTHLIKTRGQQVTLRCSPKSGHDTVSWYQQALGQGPQFIFQYYEEEERQRGNFPDRFSGHQFPNYSSELNVNALLLGDSALYLCASSFSGTQKETQYFGPGTRLLVL.

Notes on this clone: The identical CDR3 is also encoded by other nucleotide sequences in the sample. The chain carries TRBV2 and TRBJ2-1; D not certain. V was trimmed by 4 bases and J by 3 bases, leaving 1 base between them. CDR3 length equals 11 residues. CDR1 is SNHLY, CDR2 FYNNEI, per germline. The CDR3 sequence: CASSVYNEQFF. The CDR3 DNA reads as TGTGCCAGCAGTGTCTACAATGAGCAGTTCTTC.

About this clone itself: At one boundary the junction diverges from the germline segment, which might be a read error. The chain couples TRBV7-7 to TRBJ2-1; D is perhaps TRBD2 (7 bases). CDR1 is SSHAT and CDR2 is FNYEAQ in the germline V gene (reference sequence). The CDR3 is 15 residues long. CDR3: CASSLGGGSYNEQFF. The CDR3 region has the DNA TGTGCTAGCAGCTTAGGGGGGGGATCCTACAATGAGCAGTTCTTC. The full variable domain, with the rest looked up from reference TRBV7-7 and TRBJ2-1, is GAGVSQSPRYKVTKRGQDVTLRCDPISSHATLYWYQQALGQGPEFLTYFNYEAQPDKSGLPSDRFSAERPEGSISTLTIQRTEQRDSAMYRCASSLGGGSYNEQFFGPGTRLTVL.

The V and J genes are TRBV19 and TRBJ2-2; D is undetermined. Germline CDR1 and CDR2: LNHDA and SQIVND (reference sequence). The CDR3 spans 14 residues. The V gene lost 5 bases and the J gene lost 3 bases, with 10 bases spanning the gap. The CDR3 DNA sequence: TGTGCCAGTAGTCCTAGGGTCGACACCGGGGAGCTGTTTTTT. Its protein is CASSPRVDTGELFF.

A single count supports this clone. V gene TRBV6-5 combines with J gene TRBJ2-5; 9 bases are a match to TRBD1. Judging by the DNA end, TRBJ2-7 fits better; the J call may be wrong. Germline V gene sequence: CDR1 MNHEY, CDR2 SVGAGI. CDR3 length: 13 residues. In nucleotides, the CDR3 is TGTGCCAGCAGTTCGATGACAGGGGGCGAGCAGTACTTC. Translation: CASSSMTGGEQYF.

The chain employs TRBV28 and TRBJ1-1; D not resolved. The CDR3 loop spans 15 amino acids. V lost 4 bases, J lost 0 bases, and 12 bases lay in between. Germline V CDR1 and CDR2: MDHEN, SYDVKM. The CDR3 is CASSSHGLLNTEAFF. The DNA for the CDR3 is TGTGCCAGCAGTTCCCATGGACTTCTGAACACTGAAGCTTTCTTT.

The chain uses TRBV5-1 and TRBJ2-5, with TRBD2 matching 9 bases. The CDR3 sequence is 15 residues long. V shed 2 bases and J 9 bases; nucleotides not matched to a gene: 11. The V gene's germline CDR1 is SGHRS and CDR2 YFSETQ. Here the CDR3 reads CASSFASGGWSAQYF. The CDR3 bases are TGCGCCAGCAGCTTCGCGAGCGGGGGGTGGTCGGCCCAGTACTTC.

The chain uses TRBV5-1 and TRBJ1-4, with D hard to call. The germline V gene encodes CDR1 SGHRS and CDR2 YFSETQ. Trimming took 4 bases from V and 5 from J, leaving 15 bases between them. The CDR3 loop spans 15 amino acids. CDR3: CASSPVDYPNEKLFF. The CDR3 DNA follows: TGCGCCAGCAGCCCCGTAGACTACCCAAATGAAAAACTGTTTTTT.

The chain recombines TRBV25-1 with TRBJ2-3, with 10 bases fitting TRBD1. Per germline, CDR1 MGHDK and CDR2 SYGVNS. The CDR3 runs 14 residues. Unmatched junction bases numbered 5, after V lost 3 bases and J lost 8 bases. CDR3 in DNA: TGTGCCAGCAGTGATTCACGGACAGGGGGTACGCAGTATTTT. It is translated as CASSDSRTGGTQYF.

The chain combines TRBV19 with TRBJ2-1; the match to TRBD1 covers 8 bases. Germline loops: CDR1 LNHDA, CDR2 SQIVND (reference sequence). V lost 0 bases to trimming and J lost 2 bases; unmatched junction nucleotides: 6. The CDR3 contains 17 residues. In DNA form, the CDR3 reads TGTGCCAGTAGTATAGATGGGGCAGGGGGCGCCTACAATGAGCAGTTCTTC. Its protein product is CASSIDGAGGAYNEQFF. The variable domain in full, completed from reference TRBV19 and TRBJ2-1, reads DGGITQSPKYLFRKEGQNVTLSCEQNLNHDAMYWYRQDPGQGLRLIYYSQIVNDFQKGDIAEGYSVSREKKESFPLTVTSAQKNPTAFYLCASSIDGAGGAYNEQFFGPGTRLTVL.

This clone was counted a single time. J is TRBJ2-3 and V is TRBV5-6, with D hard to call. Looked up from germline, CDR1 is SGHDT and CDR2 is YYEEEE. This CDR3 has 14 amino acids. V lost 0 bases and J lost 2, with 7 bases in between. Here the CDR3 DNA reads TGTGCCAGCAGCTTGGACAGTTCCACAGATACGCAGTATTTT. Translating gives CASSLDSSTDTQYF.

The count of this clone is one. The CDR3, as DNA: TGTGCCAGCAGCCTTAGACAGGCAAACATTCAGTACTTC. Its translation: CASSLRQANIQYF. The chain is built from TRBV6-5 and TRBJ2-4; D is possibly TRBD1 (6 bases). The CDR3 length is 13 residues. Trimming removed 6 bases from V and 6 bases from J, with 12 bases in between. Germline V CDR1 and CDR2: MNHEY, SVGAGI.

V usage is TRBV5-4 and J usage is TRBJ1-1; D remains unclear. With 0 bases removed from V and 4 bases from J, the gap between germline ends came to 7 bases. Germline V gene data show CDR1 as SGHNT and CDR2 as YYREEE (reference sequence). This CDR3 has 13 amino acids. The CDR3 nucleotides read TGTGCCAGCAGCTTGGAGACCCCCACTGAAGCTTTCTTT. It yields the protein CASSLETPTEAFF.

The rearrangement uses TRBV7-9 and TRBJ2-5, with 8 bases lining up with TRBD1. CDR1 and CDR2 (germline): SEHNR, FQNEAQ (reference sequence). The length of the CDR3 is 14 residues. V shed 5 bases, J shed 5 bases, and the junction held 7 bases outside the gene matches. In nucleotides, the CDR3 is TGTGCCAGCAGCCCCCGGACAGGGACTGAGACCCAGTACTTC. Protein: CASSPRTGTETQYF.

The genes are TRBV5-1 and TRBJ1-1; D is uncertain. CDR1 is SGHRS, CDR2 YFSETQ, per germline. V gave up 3 bases and J gave up 1 base, with 10 bases separating them. CDR3 length equals 14 residues. The CDR3 here is CASSSPPENTEAFF. The CDR3, as DNA: TGCGCCAGCAGCTCCCCTCCTGAGAACACTGAAGCTTTCTTT.

V gene TRBV2 combines with J gene TRBJ1-6; 8 nucleotides line up with TRBD1. The CDR3 is 14 residues long. Looked up from germline, CDR1 is SNHLY and CDR2 is FYNNEI. J lost 10 bases, V lost 7 bases, and 9 bases had no gene match. The CDR3 loop is CASIRTGLGSPLHF. CDR3 in DNA: TGTGCCAGCATACGGACAGGGCTGGGATCACCCCTCCACTTT.

CDR3 DNA sequence: TGTGCCAGCAGTTTATCGCGGGCGGTCGTACAGTACTTC. Protein product: CASSLSRAVVQYF. The gene calls are TRBV27 and TRBJ2-7; TRBD2 might be the D (5 bases). Germline CDR1 and CDR2: MNHEY and SMNVEV (reference sequence). The ends were cut back, 0 bases at V and 10 bases at J, with 13 bases in the middle. The CDR3 consists of 13 residues.

The chain joins TRBV14 to TRBJ2-5; D gene unclear. This CDR3 spans 16 amino acids. The V end was cut by 0 bases, the J end by 1 base, with 12 bases between. CDR1 SGHDN and CDR2 FVKESK come from the germline V gene. CDR3 DNA: TGTGCCAGCAGCCAAGATTTCGGGCGGATCCAAGAGACCCAGTACTTC. It is translated as CASSQDFGRIQETQYF.

The table lists this clone with a count of one. V and J are TRBV2 and TRBJ2-5, with a possible D match to TRBD2 (5 bases). V was trimmed by 7 bases and J by 5 bases, leaving 20 bases between them. Germline V gene lookup returns CDR1 SNHLY and CDR2 FYNNEI. This CDR3 spans 15 amino acids. The CDR3 spells CASNPRSDYGETQYF. The CDR3, as DNA: TGTGCCAGCAACCCGAGGAGCGACTATGGGGAGACCCAGTACTTC.

The chain is built from TRBV13 and TRBJ2-7, with 12 positions matching TRBD1. V lost 2 bases, J lost 5 bases, and 10 bases stayed unmatched. CDR1 is PRHDT, CDR2 FYEKMQ, per germline (reference sequence). This CDR3 region has 17 residues. The CDR3 region is CASSLQGRRDRGHEQYF. DNA of the CDR3: TGTGCCAGCAGCTTACAGGGGAGGCGGGACAGGGGGCACGAGCAGTACTTC.

This sequence joins TRBV19 and TRBJ2-6; no firm D call. Per the germline V gene, CDR1 is LNHDA and CDR2 is SQIVND (reference sequence). CDR3 length: 16 amino acids. V dropped 3 bases and J dropped 0 bases, with 9 bases sitting between them. The CDR3 DNA sequence: TGTGCCAGTAGTATGGCAGGCGGCTCTGGGGCCAACGTCCTGACTTTC. This sequence encodes CASSMAGGSGANVLTF.